This T cell receptor beta chain was retrieved from a study of early T cells in non-severe SARS-CoV-2 infection. CDR1 and CDR2 (germline): SGHAT, FQNNGV. The CDR3 contains 14 residues. The germline V and J ends were trimmed by 4 bases and 2 bases, with 10 bases remaining between them. Study findings and constraints: Comparison of clonotypes with VDJdb favored anti-spike CD8 responses while missing private and CD4 specificities.

This clonotype is medium-sized in the sample. What it binds is not known. Attachment of unique molecular identifiers to individual cDNA molecules was performed. Via MiXCR, TCRdb re-called the 5' RACE reads, giving one row per CDR3 protein. The sample consists of 59,000 or so distinct CDR3 sequences, roughly 12% of them appearing once. This specimen consisted of whole blood, obtained at baseline. This TCR was sampled from an adult who was a healthcare worker with PCR-confirmed SARS-CoV-2 infection or an uninfected control (not recorded which). The J gene is TRBJ2-3, the V gene TRBV11-2; D is possibly TRBD2 (5 bases). CDR3 amino acids: CASSSTRDTDTQYF. In nucleotides, the CDR3 is TGTGCCAGCAGCTCTACCCGGGACACAGATACGCAGTATTTT. The full variable domain, completed using reference TRBV11-2 and TRBJ2-3, is EAGVAQSPRYKIIEKRQSVAFWCNPISGHATLYWYQQILGQGPKLLIQFQNNGVVDDSQLPKDRFSAERLKGVDSTLKIQPAKLEDSAVYLCASSSTRDTDTQYFGPGTRLTVL.